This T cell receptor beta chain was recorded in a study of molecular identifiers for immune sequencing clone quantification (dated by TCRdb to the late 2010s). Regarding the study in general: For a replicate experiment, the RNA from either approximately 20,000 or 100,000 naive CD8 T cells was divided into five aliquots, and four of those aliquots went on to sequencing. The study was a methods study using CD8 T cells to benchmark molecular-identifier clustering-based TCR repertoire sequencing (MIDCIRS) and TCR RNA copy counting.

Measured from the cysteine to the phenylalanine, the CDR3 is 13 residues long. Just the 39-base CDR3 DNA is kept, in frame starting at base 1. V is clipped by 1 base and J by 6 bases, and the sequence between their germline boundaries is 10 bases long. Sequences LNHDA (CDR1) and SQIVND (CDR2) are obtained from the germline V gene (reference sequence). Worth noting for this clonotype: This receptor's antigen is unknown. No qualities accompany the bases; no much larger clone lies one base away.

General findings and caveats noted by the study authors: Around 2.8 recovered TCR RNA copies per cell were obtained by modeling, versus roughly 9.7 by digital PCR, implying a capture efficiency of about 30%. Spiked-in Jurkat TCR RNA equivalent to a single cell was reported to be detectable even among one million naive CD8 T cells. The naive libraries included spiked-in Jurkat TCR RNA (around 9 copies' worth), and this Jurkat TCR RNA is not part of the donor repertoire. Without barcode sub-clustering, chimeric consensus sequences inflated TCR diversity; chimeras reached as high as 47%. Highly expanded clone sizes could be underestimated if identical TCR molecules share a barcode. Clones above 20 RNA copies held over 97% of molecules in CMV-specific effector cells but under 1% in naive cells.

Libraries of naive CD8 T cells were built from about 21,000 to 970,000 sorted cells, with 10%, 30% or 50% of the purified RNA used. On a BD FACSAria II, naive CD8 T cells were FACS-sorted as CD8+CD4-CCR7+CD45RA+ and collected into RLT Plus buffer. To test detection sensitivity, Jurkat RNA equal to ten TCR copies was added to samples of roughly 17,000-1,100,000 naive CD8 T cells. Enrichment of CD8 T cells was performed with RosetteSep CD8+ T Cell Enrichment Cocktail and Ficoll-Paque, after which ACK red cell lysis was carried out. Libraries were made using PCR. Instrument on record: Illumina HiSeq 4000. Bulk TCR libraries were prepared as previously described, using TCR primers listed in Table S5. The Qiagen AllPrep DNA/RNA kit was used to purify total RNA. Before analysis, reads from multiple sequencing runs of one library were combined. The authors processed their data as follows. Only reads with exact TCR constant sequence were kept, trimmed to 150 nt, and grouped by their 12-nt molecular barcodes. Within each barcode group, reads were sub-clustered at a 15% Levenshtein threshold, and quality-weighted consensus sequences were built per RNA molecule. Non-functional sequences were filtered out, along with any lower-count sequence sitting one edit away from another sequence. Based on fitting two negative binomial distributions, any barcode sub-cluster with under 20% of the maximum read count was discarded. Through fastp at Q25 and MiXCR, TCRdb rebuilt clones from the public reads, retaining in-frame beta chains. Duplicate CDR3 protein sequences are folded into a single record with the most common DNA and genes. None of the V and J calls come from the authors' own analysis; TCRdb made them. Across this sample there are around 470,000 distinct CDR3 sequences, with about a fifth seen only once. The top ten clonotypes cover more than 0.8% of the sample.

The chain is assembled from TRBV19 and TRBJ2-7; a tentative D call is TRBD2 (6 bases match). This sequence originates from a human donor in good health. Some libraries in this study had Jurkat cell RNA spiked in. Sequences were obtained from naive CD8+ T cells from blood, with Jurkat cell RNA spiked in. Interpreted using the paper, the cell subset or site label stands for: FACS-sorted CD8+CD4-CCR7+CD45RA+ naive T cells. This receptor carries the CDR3 CASSIGYGSEQYF. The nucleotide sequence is TGTGCCAGTAGTATAGGGTACGGGAGCGAGCAGTACTTC.